This T cell receptor beta chain derives from a study of vaccination and CD4 T cells after COVID-19. Study-wide context: Convalescent donors totaled six males and four females, including two who were Hispanic.

The V end was cut by 1 base, the J end by 2 bases, with 12 bases between. The CDR3 consists of 16 residues. The V gene's germline CDR1 is SGHVT and CDR2 SQSDAQ. Treatment meaning: approximately 10-day PBMC culture with coronavirus spike peptide pools or control peptides (ViraFEST assay). Cultured CD4+ T cell DNA underwent sequencing with the Oncomine TCR Beta short-read assay. MiXCR was run by TCRdb on the PCR reads, yielding one entry per CDR3 protein. The table includes thousands of distinct CDR3 sequences, more than 25% detected once. Remarks on this clonotype: The target antigen is unknown.

What was sequenced was CD4+ T cells from blood, cultured in vitro. The chain couples TRBV7-4 to TRBJ1-5; no reliable D call. The sequence was obtained from a human donor who had recovered from COVID-19. The CDR3 nucleotides are TGTGCCAGCAGCTTAGAGGGCTGGCAGTGCAATCAGCCCCAGCATTTT. This sequence encodes CASSLEGWQCNQPQHF.